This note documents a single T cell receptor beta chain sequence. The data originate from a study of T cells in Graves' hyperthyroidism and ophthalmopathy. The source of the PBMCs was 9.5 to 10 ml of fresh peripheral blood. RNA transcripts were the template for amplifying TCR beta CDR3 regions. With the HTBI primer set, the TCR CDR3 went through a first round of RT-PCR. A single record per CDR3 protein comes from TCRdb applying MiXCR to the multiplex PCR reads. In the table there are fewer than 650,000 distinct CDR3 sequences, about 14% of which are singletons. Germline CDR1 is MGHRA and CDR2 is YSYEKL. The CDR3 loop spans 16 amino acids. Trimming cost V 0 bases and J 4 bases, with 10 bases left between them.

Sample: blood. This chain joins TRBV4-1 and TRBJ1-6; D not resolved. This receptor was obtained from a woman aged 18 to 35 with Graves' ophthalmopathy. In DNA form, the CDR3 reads TGCGCCAGCAGCCAAGAGGTTGGGCAGTATAATTCACCCCTCCACTTT. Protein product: CASSQEVGQYNSPLHF.